These 22 T cell receptor beta chains originate from one sample sequenced in a study of cytomegalovirus exposure and HLA in healthy donors. PCR used 60 Vbeta primers and 13 Jbeta primers. Data came from immunoSEQ multiplex PCR; TCRdb stores just in-frame clones and leaves some out. The sample lists around 130,000 clones; 80% were seen once. The sequencing input was PBMCs. The receptor set was obtained from a man aged 25 to 40 in good health and CMV-seronegative.

The J gene is TRBJ2-7, the V gene TRBV13; perhaps TRBD1 as D (6 bases). Germline-derived CDR1 and CDR2 are PRHDT and FYEKMQ (reference sequence). V lost 5 bases and J lost 6, with 17 bases in between. CDR3 length: 14 amino acids. CDR3 nucleotide sequence: TGTGCCAGCAGCGACTCTCGCAGGGGATCCGAGCAGTACTTC. Its protein product is CASSDSRRGSEQYF.

This sequence joins TRBV9 and TRBJ2-5, with 12 bases matching TRBD2. This CDR3 contains 16 residues. Trimming took 3 bases from V and 4 from J; bases not matched to a gene: 7. Germline CDR1 SGDLS, CDR2 YYNGEE. The CDR3 here is CASSATSGSPPETQYF. The CDR3 coding sequence is TGTGCCAGCAGCGCGACTAGCGGGAGTCCCCCAGAGACCCAGTACTTC. Using reference TRBV9 and TRBJ2-5 for the parts outside the CDR3, the full variable domain is DSGVTQTPKHLITATGQRVTLRCSPRSGDLSVYWYQQSLDQGLQFLIQYYNGEERAKGNILERFSAQQFPDLHSELNLSSLELGDSALYFCASSATSGSPPETQYFGPGTRLLVL.

The CDR3 bases are TGTGCCAGCAGTTTTCAACCGAGCGGGAGGGCCATTTGGGAGACCCAGTACTTC. This translates into CASSFQPSGRAIWETQYF. The chain joins TRBV27 to TRBJ2-5, with 10 positions matching TRBD2. The CDR3 covers 18 residues. Germline V gene data show CDR1 as MNHEY and CDR2 as SMNVEV (reference sequence). V gave up 3 bases and J gave up 5 bases; unmatched junction bases: 15.

This clone showed up just a few times. The V and J genes are TRBV5-1 and TRBJ1-4; D might be TRBD1 (5 bases). V dropped 4 bases and J dropped 6 bases, with 19 bases sitting between them. Germline V CDR1 and CDR2: SGHRS, YFSETQ. The CDR3 totals 16 residues. The CDR3 protein is CASSGFLWGGDEKLFF. CDR3 DNA sequence: TGCGCCAGCAGCGGCTTTTTATGGGGCGGAGATGAAAAACTGTTTTTT.

The chain employs TRBV20-1 and TRBJ1-1; D is unresolved. V was clipped by 3 bases and J by 7 bases, with 6 bases between them. The germline gives CDR1 DFQATT, CDR2 SNEGSKA (reference sequence). The CDR3 sequence is 10 residues long. The CDR3 spells CSASPREAFF. The CDR3 DNA reads TGCAGTGCTAGTCCCCGTGAAGCTTTCTTT.

This clone was detected only once. J is TRBJ1-1 and V is TRBV5-5; D gene uncertain. CDR1 and CDR2 (germline): SGHKS, YYEKEE (reference sequence). The CDR3 runs 16 residues. V was clipped by 2 bases and J by 5 bases, with 19 bases between them. CDR3 loop: CASSFTSMSQETEAFF. In DNA, the CDR3 is TGTGCCAGCAGCTTTACGTCAATGTCCCAAGAGACTGAAGCTTTCTTT. Complete variable domain (other parts from reference TRBV5-5 and TRBJ1-1): DAGVTQSPTHLIKTRGQQVTLRCSPISGHKSVSWYQQVLGQGPQFIFQYYEKEERGRGNFPDRFSARQFPNYSSELNVNALLLGDSALYLCASSFTSMSQETEAFFGQGTRLTVV.

The CDR3 coding sequence is TGTGCCAGTAGCATTAGCGGGTTGAGCACAGATACGCAGTATTTT. It yields the protein CASSISGLSTDTQYF. The chain couples TRBV19 to TRBJ2-3, with TRBD2 matching over 7 bases. V was pared by 6 bases and J by 0 bases, with 6 bases of the junction left unmatched. This CDR3 contains 15 residues. Germline V gene sequence: CDR1 LNHDA, CDR2 SQIVND (reference sequence).

The chain employs TRBV5-1 and TRBJ2-2; D may be TRBD2 (6 bases). The CDR3 totals 15 residues. V was clipped by 2 bases and J by 2 bases, with 10 bases between them. Germline V gene data show CDR1 as SGHRS and CDR2 as YFSETQ. The CDR3 DNA sequence: TGCGCCAGCAGCTTAGAGGGAGGAAACACCGGGGAGCTGTTTTTT. Amino acid sequence: CASSLEGGNTGELFF.

The rearrangement joins TRBV6-4 to TRBJ2-1, with a tentative D call TRBD2 (6 bases). Deletions cut 0 bases from V and 8 bases from J, with 17 bases between. The CDR3 contains 16 residues. Germline V CDR1 and CDR2: MRHNA, SNTAGT. The CDR3, as DNA: TGTGCCAGCAGTGACTCTGGTAGCGGTCCTAGGGATGAGCAGTTCTTC. Translated: CASSDSGSGPRDEQFF.

This sequence joins TRBV25-1 and TRBJ2-6, with TRBD1 as a possible D gene (7 bases). The CDR3 loop spans 18 amino acids. Deletions cut 1 base from V and 2 bases from J, with 15 bases between. The V gene's germline CDR1 is MGHDK and CDR2 SYGVNS. This CDR3 is CASSELGGQLPGANVLTF. As DNA, the CDR3 is TGTGCCAGCAGTGAATTGGGGGGACAGCTCCCTGGGGCCAACGTCCTGACTTTC.

V is TRBV10-2 and J is TRBJ2-7; 7 bases line up with TRBD2. The CDR3 sequence is 13 residues long. J lost 6 bases, V lost 8 bases, and 10 bases had no gene match. Germline V gene sequence: CDR1 WSHSY, CDR2 SAAADI. The DNA for the CDR3 is TGCGCCAGCGGGGCGGGAGTTTCGCTCGAGCAGTACTTC. Translation: CASGAGVSLEQYF.

The chain is built from TRBV7-9 and TRBJ2-1, with 10 bases that match TRBD2. Germline CDR1 is SEHNR and CDR2 is FQNEAQ (reference sequence). The CDR3 totals 15 residues. V lost 6 bases and J lost 5; bases outside the gene matches: 7. The CDR3 nucleotides read TGTGCCAGCAGTCTCCTAGCGGGAGTCAACAATGAGCAGTTCTTC. The encoded protein is CASSLLAGVNNEQFF. Full variable domain (remainder filled in from reference TRBV7-9 and TRBJ2-1): DTGVSQNPRHKITKRGQNVTFRCDPISEHNRLYWYRQTLGQGPEFLTYFQNEAQLEKSRLLSDRFSAERPKGSFSTLEIQRTEQGDSAMYLCASSLLAGVNNEQFFGPGTRLTVL.

This CDR3 is CASSSQGINEQFF. The CDR3 nucleotides read TGCGCCAGCAGCTCCCAGGGGATCAATGAGCAGTTCTTC. The rearrangement joins TRBV5-1 to TRBJ2-1; D may be TRBD1 (6 bases). CDR3 length equals 13 residues. V was clipped by 3 bases and J by 6 bases, with 10 bases between them. Germline CDR1 reads SGHRS; CDR2 reads YFSETQ.

The V and J genes are TRBV29-1 and TRBJ2-7; TRBD2 agrees at 7 bases. The germline V gene encodes CDR1 SQVTM and CDR2 ANQGSEA. CDR3 length equals 15 residues. J was trimmed by 1 base and V by 7 bases; bases with no gene match: 13. CDR3 amino acids: CSASRGSGDSYEQYF. CDR3 nucleotides: TGCAGCGCCTCCCGGGGCAGCGGGGATTCCTACGAGCAGTACTTC.

The rearrangement joins TRBV29-1 to TRBJ2-1; D is perhaps TRBD1 (5 bases). V dropped 4 bases and J dropped 7 bases, with 17 bases sitting between them. This CDR3 has 14 amino acids. CDR1 and CDR2 (germline): SQVTM, ANQGSEA. CDR3 amino acids: CSVVSDQGRNEQFF. Here the CDR3 DNA reads TGCAGCGTTGTGTCGGACCAGGGTAGGAATGAGCAGTTCTTC.

Of note for this clone: Compared with germline, one end of the junction differs, possibly owing to a read error. The chain has TRBV6-5 and TRBJ1-2; 11 positions match TRBD1. Germline CDR1 is MNHEY and CDR2 is SVGAGI. The CDR3 contains 14 residues. CDR3 in DNA: TGTGCCAGCAGCCCTCCGGGACAGGGGGGAGGCTACCCCTTC. Residues: CASSPPGQGGGYPF.

This chain links TRBV6-1 with TRBJ2-7; 13 bases map to TRBD2. The CDR3 has 15 residues. Germline V gene lookup returns CDR1 MNHNS and CDR2 SASEGT. V trimming: 6 bases; J trimming: 3 bases; junction bases outside the gene matches: 5. The CDR3 protein is CASRTGLAGHYEQYF. In nucleotides, the CDR3 is TGTGCCAGCAGAACGGGACTAGCGGGGCACTACGAGCAGTACTTC.

V is TRBV10-1 and J is TRBJ2-1, with 8 bases identical to TRBD1. Per germline, CDR1 WNHNN and CDR2 SYGVQD (reference sequence). J gave up 4 bases and V 0 bases, and 8 bases lay outside the gene matches. The CDR3 has 17 residues. The CDR3 protein is CASSESKPGGLYNEQFF. The CDR3, as DNA: TGCGCCAGCAGTGAGTCTAAACCAGGGGGCCTATACAATGAGCAGTTCTTC.

This sequence joins TRBV9 and TRBJ1-3, with 10 bases identical to TRBD1. The CDR3 is 18 amino acids. The trim removed 4 bases at V and 5 bases at J, leaving 15 bases unmatched. Germline values: CDR1 SGDLS, CDR2 YYNGEE. CDR3 residues: CASSFSMDRGRLRNTIYF. In nucleotides, the CDR3 is TGTGCCAGCAGCTTTTCAATGGACAGGGGGAGACTCCGAAACACCATATATTTT.

This clone was recorded once. The chain carries TRBV9 and TRBJ2-5; 10 bases align to TRBD2. J gave up 5 bases and V 4 bases, and 11 bases lay outside the gene matches. CDR1 SGDLS and CDR2 YYNGEE come from the germline V gene. This CDR3 comprises 16 residues. The CDR3 bases are TGTGCCAGCAGCTTAAGGACCGGGACTAGCGTCGAGACCCAGTACTTC. As protein: CASSLRTGTSVETQYF. Full variable domain (missing parts from reference TRBV9 and TRBJ2-5): DSGVTQTPKHLITATGQRVTLRCSPRSGDLSVYWYQQSLDQGLQFLIQYYNGEERAKGNILERFSAQQFPDLHSELNLSSLELGDSALYFCASSLRTGTSVETQYFGPGTRLLVL.

The chain is built from TRBV10-3 and TRBJ1-2, with no clear D. This CDR3 region has 13 residues. V was cut by 0 bases and J by 8 bases, with 10 bases left in between. From germline, CDR1 is ENHRY and CDR2 SYGVKD. CDR3 region: CAISESVRGGYTF. CDR3 nucleotides: TGTGCCATCAGTGAGTCCGTTCGAGGCGGCTACACCTTC.

This chain uses TRBV18 with TRBJ2-7, with 11 bases identical to TRBD2. Unmatched junction bases numbered 1, after V lost 3 bases and J lost 3 bases. Per the germline V gene, CDR1 is KGHSH and CDR2 is LQKENI. The CDR3 sequence is 14 residues long. The CDR3 DNA follows: TGTGCCAGCTCACCCGGGACTAGCGGCTACGAGCAGTACTTC. Protein: CASSPGTSGYEQYF.